This T cell receptor beta chain was sequenced during a study of human T cells and chemical hapten exposure. Study information: Small pooled library volume differences mainly caused per-sample TCR yield variation.

In the authors' methods: Ranging from roughly 23,224 to 690,600, TCR counts per sample had a median value of roughly 96,000. TCRdb reprocessed the RACE reads via MiXCR and lists one record per CDR3 protein. It is TCRdb's table, rather than the study itself, that gives the V and J calls and clone size. Of a few hundred thousand distinct CDR3 sequences listed, 5% to 6.5% were seen once; the top ten hold around 8%. The germline CDR1 and CDR2 sequences are MDHEN and SYDVKM. The ends were cut back, 6 bases at V and 7 bases at J, with 13 bases in the middle. This CDR3 contains 12 residues. Study-wide findings and caveats: Expanded TCR sets contained significantly more large CDR3 similarity clusters than controls. Patch test scores rose with PT1 expanded TCR counts, a positive correlation.

This clonotype was seen many times. The antigen remains unidentified. Time point defined: pre-sensitization, week 0. Noted treatment: therapeutic diphenylcyclopropenone sensitization with weekly scalp DPC. Sequences were derived from whole blood, sampled in connection with sensitization to the hapten diphenylcyclopropenone (DPC). This chain joins TRBV28 and TRBJ2-7; perhaps TRBD1 as D (5 bases). The receptor was derived from a woman aged 18-35 years with alopecia areata. Some clones in this sample may be carry-over from other donors' samples. CDR3 nucleotide sequence: TGTGCCAGCAGCGCGTGGCCAGGGGAGCAGTACTTC. Its protein is CASSAWPGEQYF.